The entry below describes one T cell receptor (beta chain). Data came from immunoSEQ multiplex PCR; TCRdb stores just in-frame clones and leaves some out. The sample includes around 60,000 clones, about 89% of them seen just once. The source of the sample is a study of T cell changes during pregnancy in multiple sclerosis. The V gene's germline CDR1 is GTSNPN and CDR2 SVGIG (reference sequence). V gave up 3 bases and J gave up 6 bases, with 11 bases separating them. The CDR3 has 13 residues. The material was CD4+ T cells from peripheral blood mononuclear cells, obtained after pregnancy. V is TRBV30 and J is TRBJ2-2; D might be TRBD1 (5 bases). The sequence was obtained from a female donor in good health, enrolled as a control in a pregnancy study. CDR3 nucleotides: TGTGCCTGGAGAGTATGGGGCGCCGGGGAGCTGTTTTTT. Amino acids: CAWRVWGAGELFF.